These 18 T cell receptor beta chains share one sample of origin, sequenced in a study of T cells in narcolepsy (dated 2018 in TCRdb). The protocol used for the library was the immunoSEQ multiplex PCR assay. TCRdb took this table from immuneACCESS and kept in-frame rearrangements with V and J called. Such tables lack part of the clones; where checked against another copy, unresolved V genes explain under half of the gap, and the rest is unexplained. For this sample the table gives 37,000 or so clones, of which 70% to 85% were detected only once. The top ten hold approximately 1.6% of the sample. The specimen sequenced was CD45RA- memory CD4+ T cells from PBMCs. Read against the paper, the sample's cell subset or site label means: memory T cells sorted ex vivo from peripheral blood. The receptors stem from a human donor with narcolepsy.

J is TRBJ1-1 and V is TRBV5-1; 11 nucleotides agree with TRBD1. Germline V gives CDR1 SGHRS, CDR2 YFSETQ. The CDR3 covers 14 residues. With 2 bases clipped from V and 4 bases from J, the junction kept 1 base outside the gene matches. This chain's CDR3 is CASSFGTGGTEAFF. In DNA form, the CDR3 reads TGCGCCAGCAGCTTTGGGACAGGGGGCACTGAAGCTTTCTTT.

The rearrangement links TRBV4-3 to TRBJ2-7; D might be TRBD2 (6 bases). The ends were cut back, 1 base at V and 6 bases at J, with 16 bases in the middle. Germline CDR1 LGHNA, CDR2 YSLEER. This CDR3 region has 15 residues. CDR3: CASSQGQGGVSEQYF. As DNA, the CDR3 is TGCGCCAGCAGCCAAGGACAAGGAGGGGTGAGCGAGCAGTACTTC.

The chain employs TRBV6-5 and TRBJ2-7, with 10 bases lining up with TRBD1. The germline V gene encodes CDR1 MNHEY and CDR2 SVGAGI. With 4 bases clipped from V and 1 base from J, the junction kept 4 bases outside the gene matches. The CDR3 spans 15 residues. CDR3 residues: CASSSTDRGSYEQYF. CDR3 DNA sequence: TGTGCCAGCAGTTCCACGGACAGGGGGTCCTACGAGCAGTACTTC.

The V gene is TRBV29-1, the J gene TRBJ1-3; weak D call: TRBD1 (6 bases). The germline V gene has CDR1 SQVTM and CDR2 ANQGSEA. The V end lost 7 bases, the J end lost 0 bases, and 10 bases lay between the germline ends. CDR3 length: 13 amino acids. CDR3: CSAGAYSGNTIYF. Here the CDR3 DNA reads TGCAGCGCAGGGGCCTACTCTGGAAACACCATATATTTT.

CDR3 DNA sequence: TGTGCCAGCAGTAAAGACAGGGTCGGTTCACCCCTCCACTTT. Encoded protein: CASSKDRVGSPLHF. This sequence joins TRBV2 and TRBJ1-6, with 7 bases that match TRBD1. The CDR3 covers 14 residues. In germline, CDR1 is SNHLY, CDR2 FYNNEI. V shed 5 bases and J 9 bases; nucleotides not matched to a gene: 7.

The V gene is TRBV2, the J gene TRBJ1-2, with D unresolved. Germline assignment: CDR1 SNHLY and CDR2 FYNNEI. The CDR3 length is 12 residues. Trimming shortened V by 1 base and J by 9 bases, and 9 bases separated the two germline ends. The CDR3 DNA sequence: TGTGCCAGCAGTGAAGAGGAAATCAGCTACACCTTC. Translated: CASSEEEISYTF.

The V gene is TRBV9, the J gene TRBJ2-7; D not resolved. The CDR3 is 14 residues long. Germline V lookup: CDR1 SGDLS, CDR2 YYNGEE. Trimming pared 0 bases from V and 5 bases from J, leaving 12 bases between. CDR3 nucleotide sequence: TGTGCCAGCAGCGTAGCGACGGCCCGGGACGAGCAGTACTTC. It encodes CASSVATARDEQYF.

This chain connects TRBV19 to TRBJ2-7; D is uncertain. The CDR3 covers 15 residues. V was trimmed by 1 base and J by 5 bases, leaving 15 bases between them. CDR1 LNHDA and CDR2 SQIVND come from the germline V gene (reference sequence). CDR3 region: CASSIAQGFYDEQYF. DNA of the CDR3: TGTGCCAGTAGTATAGCTCAAGGGTTCTACGACGAGCAGTACTTC.

The CDR3 coding sequence is TGTGCCAGTGCCGACACCCTTAATCAGCCCCAGCATTTT. Residues: CASADTLNQPQHF. The chain employs TRBV19 and TRBJ1-5; no clear D gene. The CDR3 spans 13 residues. CDR1 LNHDA and CDR2 SQIVND come from the germline V gene (reference sequence). V was pared by 8 bases and J by 4 bases, with 12 bases between.

This rearrangement joins TRBV18 to TRBJ2-1; tentatively, D is TRBD1 (6 bases). This CDR3 has 19 amino acids. Trimming shortened V by 0 bases and J by 1 base, and 19 bases separated the two germline ends. Germline CDR1 and CDR2: KGHSH and LQKENI. The CDR3 region is CASSPPGAEEGRSYNEQFF. The CDR3 nucleotides read TGTGCCAGCTCACCACCGGGGGCCGAGGAAGGTAGATCCTACAATGAGCAGTTCTTC.

The chain links TRBV19 to TRBJ1-6; no definite D call. V shed 3 bases and J shed 8 bases, with 11 bases lying between them. Germline CDR1 reads LNHDA; CDR2 reads SQIVND (reference sequence). The CDR3 totals 14 residues. CDR3 region: CASSIPVGYSPLHF. CDR3 sequence (DNA): TGTGCCAGTAGTATTCCAGTTGGATATTCACCCCTCCACTTT.

The V gene is TRBV7-2, the J gene TRBJ2-7, with 7 bases that match TRBD1. CDR3 length equals 15 residues. In germline, CDR1 is SGHTA, CDR2 FQGNSA. The ends lost 0 bases at V and 4 bases at J; junction bases unmatched: 6. The CDR3 DNA sequence: TGTGCCAGCAGCTTAGCGGTAGGGGGCGGGTACGAGCAGTACTTC. Translated: CASSLAVGGGYEQYF.

This clone appeared once. This chain joins TRBV5-1 and TRBJ1-1, with 12 bases that match TRBD1. V was clipped by 7 bases and J by 2 bases; unmatched bases: 6. The CDR3 has 15 amino acids. Germline V gives CDR1 SGHRS, CDR2 YFSETQ. CDR3 amino acids: CASGGQGARNTEAFF. DNA of the CDR3: TGCGCCAGCGGGGGACAGGGGGCGCGCAACACTGAAGCTTTCTTT.

The gene calls are TRBV27 and TRBJ2-1, with a possible D match to TRBD2 (5 bases). CDR3 length: 15 amino acids. Looked up from germline, CDR1 is MNHEY and CDR2 is SMNVEV (reference sequence). V lost 1 base, J lost 6 bases, and 13 bases lay in between. The CDR3 nucleotides read TGTGCCAGCAGTTTATATCCCCGGGGTAGCAATGAGCAGTTCTTC. This sequence encodes CASSLYPRGSNEQFF.

This sequence joins TRBV7-8 and TRBJ1-2; 7 nucleotides match TRBD1. After removal of 4 bases from V and 4 bases from J, the junction contained 6 bases not matched to a gene. The length of the CDR3 is 14 residues. Germline-derived CDR1 and CDR2 are SGHVS and FQNEAQ. The CDR3 nucleotides read TGTGCCAGCAGCTCAGACAGGGTGGGCTATGGCTACACCTTC. It specifies CASSSDRVGYGYTF. The full variable domain, rest sourced from reference TRBV7-8 and TRBJ1-2, is GAGVSQSPRYKVAKRGQDVALRCDPISGHVSLFWYQQALGQGPEFLTYFQNEAQLDKSGLPSDRFFAERPEGSVSTLKIQRTQQEDSAVYLCASSSDRVGYGYTFGSGTRLTVV.

The rearrangement links TRBV5-6 to TRBJ1-3; unclear D gene. The CDR3 consists of 18 residues. Germline V gene lookup returns CDR1 SGHDT and CDR2 YYEEEE. The V end lost 1 base, the J end lost 1 base, and 18 bases lay between the germline ends. The CDR3 reads CASSLYFPPAGSGNTIYF. The CDR3 region has the DNA TGTGCCAGCAGCTTGTATTTCCCCCCTGCGGGGTCTGGAAACACCATATATTTT.

This clone was detected a few times. The chain has TRBV15 and TRBJ2-1, with D possibly matching TRBD1 (6 bases). Per germline, CDR1 LNHNV and CDR2 YYDKDF (reference sequence). Trimming took 1 base from V and 5 from J, leaving 15 bases between them. This CDR3 has 16 amino acids. The chain's CDR3 is CATSRAGTHGNNEQFF. DNA for the CDR3: TGTGCCACCAGCAGAGCGGGGACACATGGAAACAATGAGCAGTTCTTC.

This clone was detected once. The rearrangement links TRBV7-2 to TRBJ2-5; a weak D match, TRBD1 (5 bases). CDR1 is SGHTA, CDR2 FQGNSA, per germline. The V and J ends lost 1 base and 4 bases respectively, with 13 bases between them. The CDR3 runs to 15 residues. The CDR3 here is CASSLGGPSGETQYF. The CDR3 coding sequence is TGTGCCAGCAGCTTAGGGGGCCCTTCCGGAGAGACCCAGTACTTC. Complete variable domain (other parts from reference TRBV7-2 and TRBJ2-5): GAGVSQSPSNKVTEKGKDVELRCDPISGHTALYWYRQSLGQGLEFLIYFQGNSAPDKSGLPSDRFSAERTGGSVSTLTIQRTQQEDSAVYLCASSLGGPSGETQYFGPGTRLLVL.